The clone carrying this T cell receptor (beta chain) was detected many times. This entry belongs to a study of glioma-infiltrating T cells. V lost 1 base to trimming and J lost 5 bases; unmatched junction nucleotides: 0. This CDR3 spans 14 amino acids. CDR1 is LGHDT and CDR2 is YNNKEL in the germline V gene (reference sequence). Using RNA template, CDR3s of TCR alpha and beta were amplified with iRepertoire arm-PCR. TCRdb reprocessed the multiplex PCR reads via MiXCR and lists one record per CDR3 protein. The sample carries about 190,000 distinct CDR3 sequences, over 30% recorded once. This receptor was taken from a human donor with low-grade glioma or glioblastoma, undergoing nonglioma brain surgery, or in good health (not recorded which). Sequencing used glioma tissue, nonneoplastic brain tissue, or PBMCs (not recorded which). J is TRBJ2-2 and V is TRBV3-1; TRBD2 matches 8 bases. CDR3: CASSQVAGTGELFF. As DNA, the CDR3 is TGTGCCAGCAGCCAAGTAGCGGGAACCGGGGAGCTGTTTTTT.